The source of this T cell receptor (beta chain) is a study of low-dose radiotherapy and immunotherapy resistance in tumors. The germline gives CDR1 SGHNT, CDR2 YYREEE (reference sequence). V shed 3 bases and J shed 7 bases, with 17 bases lying between them. The CDR3 contains 15 residues. Patients eligible had advanced solid tumors without tumor-infiltrating lymphocytes. Primers used for first-strand cDNA, a TRAV- and TRBV-specific set, covered both alpha and beta chains. For amplifying TCRs, the PCR ran for around 20 cycles with Phusion, which was used together with a constant-region primer and the adapter on the V primers. TCRdb re-derived calls from the reads in MiXCR, one entry per CDR3 protein. Found here are 13,000 to 15,000 distinct CDR3 sequences, 70% to 80% of them singletons; the top ten hold less than 6%.

This TCR was sampled from a human donor with advanced metastatic prostate, ovarian, gallbladder or colorectal cancer (not recorded which). This table probably holds off-target reads from a library built for another chain. V is TRBV5-4 and J is TRBJ2-1; D may be TRBD2 (7 bases). CDR3 loop: CASSSWLAGANEQFF. The CDR3 DNA is TGTGCCAGCAGCTCGTGGTTGGCGGGGGCGAATGAGCAGTTCTTC. The full variable domain, its missing parts supplied by reference TRBV5-4 and TRBJ2-1, is ETGVTQSPTHLIKTRGQQVTLRCSSQSGHNTVSWYQQALGQGPQFIFQYYREEENGRGNFPPRFSGLQFPNYSSELNVNALELDDSALYLCASSSWLAGANEQFFGPGTRLTVL.